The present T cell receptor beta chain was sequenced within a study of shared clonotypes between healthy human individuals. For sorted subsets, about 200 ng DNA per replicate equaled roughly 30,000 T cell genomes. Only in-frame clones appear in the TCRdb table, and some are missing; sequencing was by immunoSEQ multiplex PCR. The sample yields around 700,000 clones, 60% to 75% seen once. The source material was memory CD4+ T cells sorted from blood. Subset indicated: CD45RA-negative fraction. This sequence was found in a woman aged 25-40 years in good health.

CDR3 bases: TGTGCCTGGAGCGTCGGAAGTGAAAAACTGTTTTTT. Protein product: CAWSVGSEKLFF. J is TRBJ1-4 and V is TRBV30; D ambiguous. CDR3 size: 12 residues. The germline CDR1 and CDR2 sequences are GTSNPN and SVGIG (reference sequence). V was trimmed by 3 bases and J by 7 bases, leaving 9 bases between them.